Presented here are 28 T cell receptor beta chains from one specimen sequenced in a study of human T cells and chemical hapten exposure. Time point noted: patch test 3, about 24 weeks after DPC sensitization. Treatment denoted: therapeutic diphenylcyclopropenone sensitization with weekly scalp DPC. TCRdb re-analysed the RACE reads in MiXCR, keeping a single row per CDR3 protein. The sample comprises approximately 90,000 distinct CDR3 sequences, 25% to 30% of which are singletons, and approximately 10% rests with the top ten. The sequencing here drew on whole blood, taken in connection with sensitization to the hapten diphenylcyclopropenone (DPC). Receptor source: a man aged 35-49 years with alopecia areata. Some clones in this sample may be carry-over from other donors' samples.

Only a few counts were recorded for this clonotype. The rearrangement uses TRBV2 and TRBJ2-1; the D is unclear. The V end was cut by 4 bases, the J end by 0 bases, with 7 bases between. The CDR3 is made up of 14 amino acids. Germline-derived CDR1 and CDR2 are SNHLY and FYNNEI. CDR3 sequence: CASSVTYSYNEQFF. The CDR3 nucleotides are TGTGCCAGCAGTGTTACTTACTCCTACAATGAGCAGTTCTTC.

About this clonotype itself: The junction departs from germline at one end; a sequencing error may be responsible. The rearrangement links TRBV28 to TRBJ1-1, with D maybe TRBD1 (5 bases). The germline CDR1 and CDR2 sequences are MDHEN and SYDVKM. This CDR3 comprises 15 residues. The CDR3 loop reads CASRIRDGLIPEAFF. For the CDR3, the DNA is TGTGCCAGCAGGATCAGGGACGGACTGATCCCTGAAGCCTTCTTT.

Only a few counts were recorded for this clonotype. The V and J genes are TRBV7-2 and TRBJ2-5; 7 bases align to TRBD2. Germline CDR1 and CDR2: SGHTA and FQGNSA. The CDR3 totals 14 residues. The J segment lost 4 bases and the V segment lost 0 bases, leaving 2 bases of the junction unmatched. DNA for the CDR3: TGTGCCAGCAGCTTAGCGGGAGGGCGAGAGACCCAGTACTTC. Amino acid sequence: CASSLAGGRETQYF. The full variable domain, in which reference TRBV7-2 and TRBJ2-5 provide the parts outside the CDR3, is GAGVSQSPSNKVTEKGKDVELRCDPISGHTALYWYRQSLGQGLEFLIYFQGNSAPDKSGLPSDRFSAERTGGSVSTLTIQRTQQEDSAVYLCASSLAGGRETQYFGPGTRLLVL.

The chain carries TRBV28 and TRBJ2-7; 11 positions agree with TRBD2. Germline-derived CDR1 and CDR2 are MDHEN and SYDVKM. Trimming removed 6 bases from V and 7 bases from J; junction bases left unmatched: 5. CDR3 length: 13 amino acids. CDR3 amino acids: CASSSSGRPEQYF. CDR3 nucleotides: TGTGCCAGCAGCTCTAGCGGGAGGCCGGAGCAGTACTTC.

This clonotype was seen only a few times. The chain links TRBV6-5 to TRBJ2-5; D gene ambiguous. This CDR3 contains 12 residues. V gave up 8 bases and J gave up 4 bases, with 11 bases separating them. The V gene's germline CDR1 is MNHEY and CDR2 SVGAGI. In DNA, the CDR3 is TGTGCCAGCGGGCAAAGAGGAGAGACCCAGTACTTC. This sequence encodes CASGQRGETQYF.

This clonotype was seen only a few times. This chain connects TRBV7-9 to TRBJ2-1, with 7 bases aligning to TRBD1. The CDR3 consists of 12 residues. The germline V gene has CDR1 SEHNR and CDR2 FQNEAQ (reference sequence). V gave up 6 bases and J gave up 6 bases; unmatched junction bases: 2. CDR3 in amino acids: CASRTGTNEQFF. CDR3 coding DNA: TGTGCCAGCAGGACAGGGACCAATGAGCAGTTCTTC. The full variable domain, its missing parts supplied by reference TRBV7-9 and TRBJ2-1, is DTGVSQNPRHKITKRGQNVTFRCDPISEHNRLYWYRQTLGQGPEFLTYFQNEAQLEKSRLLSDRFSAERPKGSFSTLEIQRTEQGDSAMYLCASRTGTNEQFFGPGTRLTVL.

The chain couples TRBV3-1 to TRBJ2-2; 8 bases are shared with TRBD2. Germline CDR1 reads LGHDT; CDR2 reads YNNKEL (reference sequence). The CDR3 totals 18 residues. With 6 bases clipped from V and 0 bases from J, the junction kept 12 bases outside the gene matches. The CDR3 reads CASRGRGLGRANTGELFF. The CDR3 DNA follows: TGTGCCAGCAGGGGTAGGGGACTAGGGAGGGCGAACACCGGGGAGCTGTTTTTT. Variable domain in full (rest from reference TRBV3-1 and TRBJ2-2): DTAVSQTPKYLVTQMGNDKSIKCEQNLGHDTMYWYKQDSKKFLKIMFSYNNKELIINETVPNRFSPKSPDKAHLNLHINSLELGDSAVYFCASRGRGLGRANTGELFFGEGSRLTVL.

The gene calls are TRBV29-1 and TRBJ2-3; the D call may be TRBD1 or TRBD2 (7 bases each). The germline CDR1 and CDR2 sequences are SQVTM and ANQGSEA. V was trimmed by 0 bases and J by 5 bases, leaving 18 bases between them. This CDR3 region has 16 residues. The CDR3 spells CSVEDPAGGGKDTQYF. The CDR3 DNA reads TGCAGCGTTGAAGATCCCGCAGGGGGAGGGAAAGATACGCAGTATTTT.

This clonotype showed up just a few times. This chain joins TRBV27 and TRBJ2-7, with a weak D call TRBD2 (5 bases). Germline assignment: CDR1 MNHEY and CDR2 SMNVEV (reference sequence). V lost 8 bases, J lost 0 bases, and 11 bases lay in between. The CDR3 extends over 13 amino acids. The CDR3 reads CASRLGSSYEQYF. The CDR3 DNA reads TGTGCCAGCCGCTTGGGGAGCTCCTACGAGCAGTACTTC.

The rearrangement links TRBV4-1 to TRBJ2-1, with D hard to call. V shed 4 bases and J shed 8 bases, with 12 bases lying between them. Per the germline V gene, CDR1 is MGHRA and CDR2 is YSYEKL. The CDR3 totals 13 residues. The CDR3 region has the DNA TGCGCCAGCAGCCTCGGGTCTTGGGATGAGCAGTTCTTC. Translation: CASSLGSWDEQFF.

The chain couples TRBV4-3 to TRBJ1-3; 7 positions match TRBD1. There are 16 residues in the CDR3. Germline V gene data show CDR1 as LGHNA and CDR2 as YSLEER. Trimming at V came to 1 base and at J to 8 bases, leaving 11 bases not matched to a gene. CDR3 coding DNA: TGCGCCAGCAGCCAAGGACATCAGGGGGTCTACGACACCATATATTTT. This sequence encodes CASSQGHQGVYDTIYF.

This clonotype was observed a handful of times. This rearrangement joins TRBV2 to TRBJ2-1; D remains ambiguous. CDR1 is SNHLY, CDR2 FYNNEI, per germline. The V gene lost 3 bases and the J gene lost 4 bases, with 1 base spanning the gap. The CDR3 extends over 11 amino acids. The CDR3 is CASSEYNEQFF. The DNA of the CDR3 is TGTGCCAGCAGTGAGTACAATGAGCAGTTCTTC.

This clonotype was counted between two and nine times. V usage is TRBV28 and J usage is TRBJ2-7; D may be TRBD1 (5 bases). There are 14 residues in the CDR3. V lost 8 bases to trimming and J lost 4 bases, with 18 bases between them. Germline V gene sequence: CDR1 MDHEN, CDR2 SYDVKM. CDR3: CASFSAGPTYEQYF. CDR3 sequence (DNA): TGTGCCAGCTTTTCAGCAGGGCCGACTTACGAGCAGTACTTC.

The CDR3 protein is CASSIRGDRTNTGELFF. The CDR3, as DNA: TGTGCCAGCAGCATCCGGGGGGACAGAACGAACACCGGGGAGCTGTTTTTT. This chain joins TRBV11-3 and TRBJ2-2, with D tentatively TRBD1 or TRBD2 (7 bases each). This CDR3 region has 17 residues. Germline CDR1 reads SGHNT; CDR2 reads YENEEA. Trimming took 5 bases from V and 0 from J, leaving 16 bases between them.

The gene calls are TRBV11-2 and TRBJ2-3; D not certain. The CDR3 extends over 12 amino acids. Germline V CDR1 and CDR2: SGHAT, FQNNGV. Trimming took off 4 bases at V and 2 bases at J, with 4 bases between the two ends. The CDR3 here is CASSYITDTQYF. In nucleotides, the CDR3 is TGTGCCAGCAGCTATATCACAGATACGCAGTATTTT.

This clonotype was seen only a few times. The chain links TRBV10-3 to TRBJ2-2; 7 bases agree with TRBD2. Germline loops: CDR1 ENHRY, CDR2 SYGVKD. The CDR3 has 14 amino acids. Trimming took 3 bases from V and 3 from J; bases not matched to a gene: 1. CDR3 sequence (DNA): TGTGCCATCAGTGATGCGGGAGACACCGGGGAGCTGTTTTTT. Encoded protein: CAISDAGDTGELFF.

CDR3 nucleotides: TGTGCCAGCAGTTTCCTCTCAACAGGGCTTGGGGCCAACGTCCTGACTTTC. The encoded protein is CASSFLSTGLGANVLTF. This chain connects TRBV12-3 or TRBV12-4 to TRBJ2-6, with a tentative D call TRBD1 (6 bases). Between the trimmed V and J ends, which lost 3 bases and 3 bases, there was a span of 15 bases. This CDR3 is 17 amino acids long.

This clonotype was counted a few times. The chain links TRBV29-1 to TRBJ2-7, with 9 bases identical to TRBD2. CDR1 and CDR2 (germline): SQVTM, ANQGSEA. This CDR3 region has 16 residues. With 1 base clipped from V and 2 bases from J, the junction kept 9 bases outside the gene matches. CDR3 DNA: TGCAGCGTTGAAGGGTTGGTAGCGGGAGAGGCCTACGAGCAGTACTTC. Translated: CSVEGLVAGEAYEQYF.

This chain joins TRBV6-5 and TRBJ2-7, with TRBD1 matching 7 bases. From germline, CDR1 is MNHEY and CDR2 SVGAGI. Losses at the gene ends were 5 bases for V and 1 base for J; bases not matched to a gene: 8. This CDR3 is 15 amino acids long. CDR3 DNA: TGTGCCAGCAGTCGACTCAGGGGGTTATCCTACGAGCAGTACTTC. Its protein is CASSRLRGLSYEQYF.

The chain is built from TRBV7-9 and TRBJ2-7; 7 bases map to TRBD1. The junction had 3 bases not matched to a gene; V was cut back by 5 bases and J by 2 bases. This CDR3 spans 13 amino acids. Germline values: CDR1 SEHNR, CDR2 FQNEAQ (reference sequence). The CDR3 nucleotides read TGTGCCAGCAGCGAAGGGGGCCCCTACGAGCAGTACTTC. As protein: CASSEGGPYEQYF.

The chain has TRBV28 and TRBJ2-5, with D perhaps TRBD1 (6 bases). CDR3 length: 17 amino acids. Trimming removed 5 bases at V and 3 bases at J, with 22 bases between. CDR1 is MDHEN, CDR2 SYDVKM, per germline. CDR3 sequence reads: CASSASLGRGDEETQYF. CDR3 DNA sequence: TGTGCCAGCAGTGCCTCCCTGGGCAGGGGTGACGAAGAGACCCAGTACTTC.

J is TRBJ2-7 and V is TRBV20-1; 12 nucleotides align to TRBD2. Trimming took 2 bases from V and 7 from J; bases not matched to a gene: 6. The CDR3 length is 14 residues. Germline CDR1 reads DFQATT; CDR2 reads SNEGSKA (reference sequence). The CDR3 protein is CSARPSGRAGEQYF. Written as DNA, the CDR3 is TGCAGTGCTAGACCTAGCGGGAGGGCCGGGGAGCAGTACTTC.

This rearrangement joins TRBV5-5 to TRBJ2-7; D gene unclear. Trimming stripped 6 bases from V and 3 bases from J, with 16 bases between. The V gene's germline CDR1 is SGHKS and CDR2 YYEKEE (reference sequence). CDR3 size: 14 residues. As DNA, the CDR3 is TGTGCCAGCACCCCTAAGCCCTACCTCTACGAGCAGTACTTC. It codes for CASTPKPYLYEQYF.

The rearrangement uses TRBV12-3 or TRBV12-4 and TRBJ1-6; tentatively, D is TRBD1 (5 bases). The CDR3 consists of 15 residues. V was trimmed by 1 base and J by 9 bases, leaving 13 bases between them. The CDR3 DNA is TGTGCCAGCAGTTTAGACTTGGGGGTAGGTTCACCCCTCCACTTT. It encodes CASSLDLGVGSPLHF.

The chain uses TRBV2 and TRBJ2-3, with a tentative D call TRBD1 (5 bases). The length of the CDR3 is 14 residues. The germline gives CDR1 SNHLY, CDR2 FYNNEI. The germline V and J ends were trimmed by 3 bases and 1 base, with 8 bases remaining between them. The CDR3 region has the DNA TGTGCCAGCAGTGAGGGGCCTCGCACAGATACGCAGTATTTT. It codes for CASSEGPRTDTQYF. Using reference TRBV2 and TRBJ2-3 for the parts outside the CDR3, the full variable domain is EPEVTQTPSHQVTQMGQEVILRCVPISNHLYFYWYRQILGQKVEFLVSFYNNEISEKSEIFDDQFSVERPDGSNFTLKIRSTKLEDSAMYFCASSEGPRTDTQYFGPGTRLTVL.

V usage is TRBV3-1 and J usage is TRBJ1-5; D unresolved. V lost 4 bases, J lost 1 base, and 8 bases lay in between. This CDR3 has 14 residues. CDR1 and CDR2 from the germline V gene are LGHDT and YNNKEL (reference sequence). The CDR3 spells CASSRIYSNQPQHF. CDR3 nucleotides: TGTGCCAGCAGCCGGATATACAGCAATCAGCCCCAGCATTTT.

CDR3 in DNA: TGCAGTGCTAGGGTTCCGGGACCCAAAAAACTGTTTTTT. Translation gives CSARVPGPKKLFF. The V gene is TRBV20-1, the J gene TRBJ1-4, with a possible D match to TRBD1 (5 bases). The CDR3 runs 13 residues. Trimming shortened V by 3 bases and J by 9 bases, and 14 bases separated the two germline ends. Germline V gives CDR1 DFQATT, CDR2 SNEGSKA (reference sequence).

The chain carries TRBV21-1 and TRBJ2-1; TRBD2, the D gene given by the table, was not confirmed from the DNA. TRBV21-1 is a listed pseudogene. CDR3 length equals 19 residues. The CDR3 coding sequence is TGTGCCAGCAGCAAAGCGGCCGGGACTAGCGGGAGGGCCTTCCATGAGCAGTTCTTC. This encodes CASSKAAGTSGRAFHEQFF.